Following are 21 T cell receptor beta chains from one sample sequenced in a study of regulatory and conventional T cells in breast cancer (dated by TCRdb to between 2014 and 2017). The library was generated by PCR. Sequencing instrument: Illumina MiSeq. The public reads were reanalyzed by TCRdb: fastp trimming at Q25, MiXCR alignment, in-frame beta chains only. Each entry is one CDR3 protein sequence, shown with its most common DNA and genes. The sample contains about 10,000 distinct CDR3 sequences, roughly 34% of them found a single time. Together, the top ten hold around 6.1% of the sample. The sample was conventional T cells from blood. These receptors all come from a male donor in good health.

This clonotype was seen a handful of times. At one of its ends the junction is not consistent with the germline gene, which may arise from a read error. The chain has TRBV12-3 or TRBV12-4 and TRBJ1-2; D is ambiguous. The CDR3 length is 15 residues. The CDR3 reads CASSTLRSTNYGNTF. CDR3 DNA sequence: TGTGCCAGCAGTACCCTTAGGAGCACCAACTATGGCAACACCTTC.

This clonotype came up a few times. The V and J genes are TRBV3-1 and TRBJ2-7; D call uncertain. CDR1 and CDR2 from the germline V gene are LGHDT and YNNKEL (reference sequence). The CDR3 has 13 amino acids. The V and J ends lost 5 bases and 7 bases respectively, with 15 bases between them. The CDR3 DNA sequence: TGTGCCAGCAGCACCTTAGGCACGGGTGAGCAGTACTTC. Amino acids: CASSTLGTGEQYF.

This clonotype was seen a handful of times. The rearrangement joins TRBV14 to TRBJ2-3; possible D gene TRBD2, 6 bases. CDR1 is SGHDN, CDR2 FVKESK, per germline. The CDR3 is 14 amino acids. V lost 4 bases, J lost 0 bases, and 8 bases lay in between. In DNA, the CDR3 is TGTGCCAGCAGCCCGGGACTGAGCACAGATACGCAGTATTTT. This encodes CASSPGLSTDTQYF.

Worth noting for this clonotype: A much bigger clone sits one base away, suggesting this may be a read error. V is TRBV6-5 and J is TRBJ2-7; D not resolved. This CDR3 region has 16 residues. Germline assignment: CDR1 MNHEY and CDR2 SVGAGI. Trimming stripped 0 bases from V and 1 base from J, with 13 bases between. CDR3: CASSYSKMGGSYEQYF. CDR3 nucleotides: TGTGCCAGCAGTTACTCGAAGATGGGTGGATCCTACGAGCAGTACTTC.

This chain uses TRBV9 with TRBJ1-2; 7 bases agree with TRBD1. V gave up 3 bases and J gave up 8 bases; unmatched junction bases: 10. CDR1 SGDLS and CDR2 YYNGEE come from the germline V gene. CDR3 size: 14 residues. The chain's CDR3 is CASSAVQGSKGYTF. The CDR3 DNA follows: TGTGCCAGCAGCGCAGTACAGGGGTCTAAGGGCTACACCTTC.

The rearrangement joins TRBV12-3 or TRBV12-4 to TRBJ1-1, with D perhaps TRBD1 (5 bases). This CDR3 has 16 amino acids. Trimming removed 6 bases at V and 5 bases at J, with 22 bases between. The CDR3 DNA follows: TGTGCCAGCAGGTCCCGCTACGCCGGGGACGGTACTGAAGCTTTCTTT. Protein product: CASRSRYAGDGTEAFF.

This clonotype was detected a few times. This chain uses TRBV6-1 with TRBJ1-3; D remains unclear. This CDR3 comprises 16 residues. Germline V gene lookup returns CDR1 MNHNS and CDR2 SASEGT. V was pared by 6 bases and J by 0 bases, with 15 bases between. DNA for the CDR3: TGTGCCAGCAGCTATGGACTCCTGAGCTCTGGAAACACCATATATTTT. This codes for CASSYGLLSSGNTIYF.

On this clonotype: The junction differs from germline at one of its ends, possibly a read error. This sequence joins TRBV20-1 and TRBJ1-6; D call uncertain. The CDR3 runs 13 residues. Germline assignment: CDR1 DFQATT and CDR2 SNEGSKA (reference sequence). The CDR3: CNATTTSTSPLHF. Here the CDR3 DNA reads TGCAATGCTACTACGACCTCAACGTCACCCCTCCACTTT.

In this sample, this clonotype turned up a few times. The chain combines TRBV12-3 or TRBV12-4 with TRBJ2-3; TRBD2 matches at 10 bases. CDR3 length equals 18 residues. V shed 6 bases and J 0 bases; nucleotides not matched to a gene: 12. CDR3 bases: TGTGCCAGCAGCCCGCCGGGACTAGCGATTTCTAGCACAGATACGCAGTATTTT. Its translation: CASSPPGLAISSTDTQYF.

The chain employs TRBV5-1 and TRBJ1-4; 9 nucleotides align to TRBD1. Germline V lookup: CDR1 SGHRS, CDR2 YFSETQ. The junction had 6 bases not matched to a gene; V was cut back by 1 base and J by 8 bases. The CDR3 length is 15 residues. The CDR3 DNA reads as TGCGCCAGCAGCTTGACAGGGGGCGCTCAGGAAAAACTGTTTTTT. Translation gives CASSLTGGAQEKLFF.

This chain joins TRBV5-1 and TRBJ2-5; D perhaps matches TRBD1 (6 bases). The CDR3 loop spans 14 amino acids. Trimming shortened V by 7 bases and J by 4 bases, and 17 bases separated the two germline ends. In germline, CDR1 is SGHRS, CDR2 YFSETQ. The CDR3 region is CASGYGWGRETQYF. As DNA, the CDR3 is TGCGCCAGCGGTTATGGTTGGGGGCGAGAGACCCAGTACTTC.

The CDR3 nucleotides read TGTGCCAGCAGCTTAAAGGATTCGAACACTGAAGCTTTCTTT. This encodes CASSLKDSNTEAFF. The chain is built from TRBV7-9 and TRBJ1-1; D call uncertain. Trimming took off 2 bases at V and 1 base at J, with 8 bases between the two ends. Germline loops: CDR1 SEHNR, CDR2 FQNEAQ (reference sequence). The CDR3 runs to 14 residues.

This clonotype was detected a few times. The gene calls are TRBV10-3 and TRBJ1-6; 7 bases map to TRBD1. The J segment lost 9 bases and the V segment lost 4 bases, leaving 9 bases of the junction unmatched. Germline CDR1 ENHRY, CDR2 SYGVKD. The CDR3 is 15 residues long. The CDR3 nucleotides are TGTGCCATCAGTGCCACAGGGGACGGGGGTTCACCCCTCCACTTT. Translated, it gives CAISATGDGGSPLHF.

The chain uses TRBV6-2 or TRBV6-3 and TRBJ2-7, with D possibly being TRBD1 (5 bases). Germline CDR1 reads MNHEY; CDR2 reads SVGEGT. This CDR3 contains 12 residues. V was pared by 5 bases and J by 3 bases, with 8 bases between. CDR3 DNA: TGTGCCAGCAGTAGACAGAACTACGAGCAGTACTTC. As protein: CASSRQNYEQYF.

CDR3 protein: CASSYSLAGGISYNEQFF. The CDR3 nucleotides are TGTGCCAGCAGTTACTCACTAGCGGGGGGGATCTCCTACAATGAGCAGTTCTTC. The chain employs TRBV6-2 or TRBV6-3 and TRBJ2-1; TRBD2 matches 13 bases. The CDR3 consists of 18 residues. Germline V gene data show CDR1 as MNHEY and CDR2 as SVGEGT. V shed 0 bases and J 0 bases; nucleotides not matched to a gene: 2.

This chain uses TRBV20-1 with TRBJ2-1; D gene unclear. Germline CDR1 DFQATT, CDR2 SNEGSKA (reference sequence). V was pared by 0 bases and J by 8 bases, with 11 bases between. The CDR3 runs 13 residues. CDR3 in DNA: TGCAGTGCTAGAGAGCGGAAGGGCGATGAGCAGTTCTTC. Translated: CSARERKGDEQFF.

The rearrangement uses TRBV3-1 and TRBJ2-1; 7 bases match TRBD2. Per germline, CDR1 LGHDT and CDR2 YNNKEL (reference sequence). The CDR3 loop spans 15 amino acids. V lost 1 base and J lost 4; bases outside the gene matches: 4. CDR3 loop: CASSQGGGGYNEQFF. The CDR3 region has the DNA TGTGCCAGCAGCCAAGGGGGGGGGGGTTACAATGAGCAGTTCTTC.

Written as DNA, the CDR3 is TGTGCCAGCAGTTCGAAGTACTATGAAGCTTTCTTT. It is translated as CASSSKYYEAFF. The rearrangement joins TRBV6-2 or TRBV6-3 to TRBJ1-1; D gene ambiguous. V lost 4 bases to trimming and J lost 7 bases, with 10 bases between them. CDR1 and CDR2 from the germline V gene are MNHEY and SVGEGT. CDR3 length equals 12 residues.

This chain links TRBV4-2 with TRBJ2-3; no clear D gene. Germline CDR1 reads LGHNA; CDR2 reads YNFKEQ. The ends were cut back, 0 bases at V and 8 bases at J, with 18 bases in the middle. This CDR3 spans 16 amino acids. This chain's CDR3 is CASSQDRNRMKITQYF. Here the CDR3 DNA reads TGTGCCAGCAGCCAAGATAGGAACCGGATGAAGATTACGCAGTATTTT.

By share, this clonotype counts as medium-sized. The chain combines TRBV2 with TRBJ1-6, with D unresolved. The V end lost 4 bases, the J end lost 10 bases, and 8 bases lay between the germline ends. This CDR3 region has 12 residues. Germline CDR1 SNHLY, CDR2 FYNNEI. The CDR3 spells CASSGDQSPLHF. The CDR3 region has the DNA TGTGCCAGCAGTGGGGATCAGTCACCCCTCCACTTT.

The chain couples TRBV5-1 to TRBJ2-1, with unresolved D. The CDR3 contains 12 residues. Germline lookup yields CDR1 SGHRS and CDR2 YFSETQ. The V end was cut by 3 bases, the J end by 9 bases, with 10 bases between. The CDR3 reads CASSSRWGEQFF. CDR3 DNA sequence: TGCGCCAGCAGCTCGAGGTGGGGTGAGCAGTTCTTC.